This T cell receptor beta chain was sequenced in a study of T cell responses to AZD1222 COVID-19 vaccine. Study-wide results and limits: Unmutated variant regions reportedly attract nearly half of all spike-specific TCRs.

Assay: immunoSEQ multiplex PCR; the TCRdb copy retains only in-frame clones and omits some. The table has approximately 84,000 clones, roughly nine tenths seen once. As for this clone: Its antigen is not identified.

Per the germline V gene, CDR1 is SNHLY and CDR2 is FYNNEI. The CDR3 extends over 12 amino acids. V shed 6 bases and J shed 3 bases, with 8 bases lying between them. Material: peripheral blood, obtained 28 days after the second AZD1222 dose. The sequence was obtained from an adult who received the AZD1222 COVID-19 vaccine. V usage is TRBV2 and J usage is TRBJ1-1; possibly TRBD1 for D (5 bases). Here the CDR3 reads CASRVRDTEAFF. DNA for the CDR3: TGTGCCAGCAGAGTCAGGGACACTGAAGCTTTCTTT. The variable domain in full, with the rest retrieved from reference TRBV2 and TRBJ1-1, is EPEVTQTPSHQVTQMGQEVILRCVPISNHLYFYWYRQILGQKVEFLVSFYNNEISEKSEIFDDQFSVERPDGSNFTLKIRSTKLEDSAMYFCASRVRDTEAFFGQGTRLTVV.